Each of the 8 T cell receptor beta chains below was sequenced from the same sample in a study of T cell responses to AZD1222 COVID-19 vaccine. The repertoire was sequenced with immunoSEQ multiplex PCR; TCRdb's copy has only in-frame clones and lacks some. The table lists about 120,000 clones, about 81% of them singletons, with about 4.5% in the top ten. The source was peripheral blood, collected on day 0 of AZD1222 vaccination. These receptors were collected from an adult in good health.

The V gene is TRBV4-3, the J gene TRBJ1-3, with a tentative D call TRBD1 (5 bases). The V end was cut by 4 bases, the J end by 2 bases, with 9 bases between. The CDR3 is 14 amino acids. CDR1 and CDR2 from the germline V gene are LGHNA and YSLEER. In DNA, the CDR3 is TGCGCCAGCAGCCTATCAGGGACTGGAAACACCATATATTTT. It is translated as CASSLSGTGNTIYF.

The rearrangement joins TRBV2 to TRBJ2-3, with TRBD1 identical over 9 bases. Germline-derived CDR1 and CDR2 are SNHLY and FYNNEI. The CDR3 runs to 15 residues. The junction had 5 bases not matched to a gene; V was cut back by 6 bases and J by 1 base. The CDR3 loop is CASSPTGGRTDTQYF. CDR3 bases: TGTGCCAGCAGCCCTACAGGGGGCCGCACAGATACGCAGTATTTT.

The chain employs TRBV5-1 and TRBJ2-1; TRBD2 matches 11 bases. This CDR3 contains 14 residues. Trimming took 4 bases from V and 7 from J; bases not matched to a gene: 4. Germline V CDR1 and CDR2: SGHRS, YFSETQ. The CDR3 is CASSPTSGSNEQFF. Written as DNA, the CDR3 is TGCGCCAGCAGCCCTACTAGCGGGAGTAATGAGCAGTTCTTC.

The rearrangement uses TRBV11-2 and TRBJ2-7, with TRBD2 matching over 10 bases. Per germline, CDR1 SGHAT and CDR2 FQNNGV. The CDR3 is made up of 14 amino acids. The trim removed 6 bases at V and 2 bases at J, leaving 4 bases unmatched. CDR3 region: CASRQRGGPYEQYF. DNA of the CDR3: TGTGCCAGCAGGCAGCGGGGGGGCCCCTACGAGCAGTACTTC.

This clone was recorded at least ten times. V gene TRBV19 combines with J gene TRBJ1-5; 7 nucleotides match TRBD1. Germline V lookup: CDR1 LNHDA, CDR2 SQIVND (reference sequence). The CDR3 covers 18 residues. The V and J ends lost 1 base and 0 bases, in that order; junction bases with no gene match: 9. CDR3 sequence: CASSIGQLRGNSNQPQHF. For the CDR3, the DNA is TGTGCCAGTAGTATAGGGCAGCTCAGGGGGAATAGCAATCAGCCCCAGCATTTT.

V and J are TRBV28 and TRBJ2-7; D is ambiguous. V was cut by 7 bases and J by 9 bases, with 19 bases left in between. CDR1 and CDR2 (germline): MDHEN, SYDVKM. This CDR3 region has 13 residues. CDR3 nucleotides: TGTGCCAGCATAGCCTCCTCCGGTGGAGTGCAGTACTTC. Translated: CASIASSGGVQYF.

V usage is TRBV28 and J usage is TRBJ2-7; D possibly corresponds to TRBD2 (5 bases). Germline V gives CDR1 MDHEN, CDR2 SYDVKM. V shed 3 bases and J shed 7 bases, with 16 bases lying between them. The CDR3 consists of 14 residues. CDR3 sequence: CASSFWVQGSEQYF. For the CDR3, the DNA is TGTGCCAGCAGTTTTTGGGTACAAGGGAGTGAGCAGTACTTC.

V gene TRBV19 combines with J gene TRBJ1-2; 7 bases agree with TRBD1. The CDR3 is made up of 14 amino acids. V shed 5 bases, J shed 2 bases, and the junction held 5 bases outside the gene matches. CDR1 is LNHDA, CDR2 SQIVND, per germline (reference sequence). CDR3 nucleotides: TGTGCCAGTAGTGAGACAGGGAGCAACTATGGCTACACCTTC. Translated, it gives CASSETGSNYGYTF. Based on the CDR3 plus reference TRBV19 and TRBJ1-2, the full variable domain is DGGITQSPKYLFRKEGQNVTLSCEQNLNHDAMYWYRQDPGQGLRLIYYSQIVNDFQKGDIAEGYSVSREKKESFPLTVTSAQKNPTAFYLCASSETGSNYGYTFGSGTRLTVV.